The source of this T cell receptor (beta chain) is a study of blood T cells in healthy people across ages. The wider study: The capture of about one barcoded beta molecule per two T cells was achieved by template switching.

A J-beta primer mix and a sample-barcoded 5' primer were used in a second PCR of about 7 to 12 cycles. Each cDNA molecule was tagged by a template-switch adaptor that had 12 random nucleotides. Each CDR3 protein is one row after TCRdb ran MiXCR on the 5' RACE reads. The sample consists of approximately 1,000,000 distinct CDR3 sequences, under 45% of them appearing once. The donors, all healthy, were Caucasians living in Russia, aged about 6 to 100. Overall study findings and caveats: Naive CD4+ cell counts and diversity both ran higher in long-lived than in aged donors.

With regard to this clonotype: The antigen remains undetermined.

The specimen sequenced was blood. The TCR sequence derives from a woman aged 60 to 75 in good health.

This CDR3 reads CASSQDPRQGAQGYTF. The CDR3 region has the DNA TGCGCCAGCAGCCAAGATCCGAGACAGGGGGCGCAGGGCTACACCTTC. The V gene is TRBV4-1, the J gene TRBJ1-2, with 10 positions matching TRBD1. The CDR3 totals 16 residues. Germline loops: CDR1 MGHRA, CDR2 YSYEKL. The trim removed 0 bases at V and 8 bases at J, leaving 9 bases unmatched.